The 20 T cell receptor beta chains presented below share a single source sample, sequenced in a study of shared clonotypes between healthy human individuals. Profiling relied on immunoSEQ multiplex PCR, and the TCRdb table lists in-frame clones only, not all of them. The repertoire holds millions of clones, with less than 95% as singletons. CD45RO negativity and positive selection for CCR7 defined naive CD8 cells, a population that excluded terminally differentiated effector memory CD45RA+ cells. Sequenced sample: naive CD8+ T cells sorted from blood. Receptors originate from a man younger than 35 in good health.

CDR3 amino acids: CASSWSGSGEQYF. CDR3 bases: TGTGCCAGCAGTTGGTCAGGGTCCGGGGAGCAGTACTTC. The V gene is TRBV27, the J gene TRBJ2-7, with D perhaps TRBD1 (5 bases). V was trimmed by 4 bases and J by 7 bases, leaving 14 bases between them. The CDR3 sequence is 13 residues long. Germline CDR1 reads MNHEY; CDR2 reads SMNVEV (reference sequence).

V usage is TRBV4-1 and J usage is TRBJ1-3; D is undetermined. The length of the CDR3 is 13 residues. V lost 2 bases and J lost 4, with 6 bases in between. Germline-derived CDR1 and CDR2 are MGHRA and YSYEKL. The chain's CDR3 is CASSQFQGNTIYF. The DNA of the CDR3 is TGCGCCAGCAGCCAATTCCAGGGAAACACCATATATTTT.

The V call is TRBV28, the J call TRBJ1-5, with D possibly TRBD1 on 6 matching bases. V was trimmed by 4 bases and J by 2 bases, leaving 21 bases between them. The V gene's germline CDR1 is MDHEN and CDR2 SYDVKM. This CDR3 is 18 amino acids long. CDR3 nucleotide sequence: TGTGCCAGCAGTTCTAGGACAGTTCCCAACCTGGGCAATCAGCCCCAGCATTTT. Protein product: CASSSRTVPNLGNQPQHF.

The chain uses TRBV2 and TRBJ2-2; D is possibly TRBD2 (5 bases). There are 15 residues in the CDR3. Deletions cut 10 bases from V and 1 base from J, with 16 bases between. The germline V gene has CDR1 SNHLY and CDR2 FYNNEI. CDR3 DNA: TGTGCCAAGCATGTACCGGGAAAGAACACCGGGGAGCTGTTTTTT. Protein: CAKHVPGKNTGELFF.

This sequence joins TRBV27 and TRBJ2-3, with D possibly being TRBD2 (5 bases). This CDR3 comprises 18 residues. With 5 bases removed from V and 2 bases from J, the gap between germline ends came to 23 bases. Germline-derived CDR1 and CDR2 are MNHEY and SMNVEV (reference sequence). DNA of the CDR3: TGTGCCAGCAGTCAACCGTATGTTGACGGGAAGAACACAGATACGCAGTATTTT. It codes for CASSQPYVDGKNTDTQYF.

The CDR3 region has the DNA TGTGCCAGCAGTTTATCGGGAGTGTATAACAATGAGCAGTTCTTC. Translating gives CASSLSGVYNNEQFF. This chain connects TRBV27 to TRBJ2-1; possibly TRBD2 for D (5 bases). The CDR3 runs to 15 residues. The V gene's germline CDR1 is MNHEY and CDR2 SMNVEV (reference sequence). Trimming stripped 0 bases from V and 5 bases from J, with 11 bases between.

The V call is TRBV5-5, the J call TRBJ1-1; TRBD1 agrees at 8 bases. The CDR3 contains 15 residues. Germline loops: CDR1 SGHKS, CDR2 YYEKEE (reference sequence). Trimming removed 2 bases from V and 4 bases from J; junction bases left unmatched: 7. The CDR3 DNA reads TGTGCCAGCAGCTTCGGCGACAGGGGAATCACTGAAGCTTTCTTT. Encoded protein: CASSFGDRGITEAFF.

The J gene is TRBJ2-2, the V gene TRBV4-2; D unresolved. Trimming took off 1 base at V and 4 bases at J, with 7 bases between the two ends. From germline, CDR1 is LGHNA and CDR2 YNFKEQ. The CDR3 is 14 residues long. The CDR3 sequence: CASSQAGLTGELFF. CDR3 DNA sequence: TGTGCCAGCAGCCAAGCGGGTCTCACCGGGGAGCTGTTTTTT.

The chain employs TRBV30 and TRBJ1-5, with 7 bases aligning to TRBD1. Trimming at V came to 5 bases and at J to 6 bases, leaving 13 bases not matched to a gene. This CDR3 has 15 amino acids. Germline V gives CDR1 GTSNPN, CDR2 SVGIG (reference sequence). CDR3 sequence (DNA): TGTGCCTGGGCTAATGACAGGGAGAGGGGTCAGCCCCAGCATTTT. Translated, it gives CAWANDRERGQPQHF.

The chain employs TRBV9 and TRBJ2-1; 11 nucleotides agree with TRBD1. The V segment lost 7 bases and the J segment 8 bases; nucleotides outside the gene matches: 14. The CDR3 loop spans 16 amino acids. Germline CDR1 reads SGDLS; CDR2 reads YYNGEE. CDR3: CASGNLGQGVVDEQFF. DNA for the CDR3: TGTGCCAGCGGAAACTTGGGACAGGGGGTAGTCGATGAGCAGTTCTTC.

The CDR3 loop is CASSLDVFSRAGTNYGYTF. CDR3 coding DNA: TGTGCCAGCAGCTTAGACGTCTTTTCGAGGGCAGGCACCAACTATGGCTACACCTTC. The gene calls are TRBV13 and TRBJ1-2; D ambiguous. The CDR3 is made up of 19 amino acids. Trimming stripped 1 base from V and 2 bases from J, with 23 bases between. Germline V gives CDR1 PRHDT, CDR2 FYEKMQ (reference sequence).

The chain's CDR3 is CASSTMADRGGYTF. The CDR3 DNA follows: TGTGCCAGCAGTACTATGGCGGACCGGGGAGGCTACACCTTC. This rearrangement joins TRBV27 to TRBJ1-2, with D uncertain. Germline CDR1 and CDR2: MNHEY and SMNVEV (reference sequence). The CDR3 extends over 14 amino acids. V was trimmed by 5 bases and J by 8 bases, leaving 18 bases between them.

In DNA, the CDR3 is TGTGCCAGTAGTGGCCTCGACAGTACCCATGGCTACACCTTC. Its translation: CASSGLDSTHGYTF. This chain joins TRBV19 and TRBJ1-2; the D gene is possibly TRBD1 (5 bases). Germline values: CDR1 LNHDA, CDR2 SQIVND (reference sequence). The V end lost 5 bases, the J end lost 6 bases, and 16 bases lay between the germline ends. The CDR3 has 14 amino acids.

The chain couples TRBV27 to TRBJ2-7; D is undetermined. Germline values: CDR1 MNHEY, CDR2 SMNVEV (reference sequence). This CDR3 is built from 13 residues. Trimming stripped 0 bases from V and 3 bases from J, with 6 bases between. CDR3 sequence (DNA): TGTGCCAGCAGTTTATCGGCCCTCTACGAGCAGTACTTC. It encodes CASSLSALYEQYF.

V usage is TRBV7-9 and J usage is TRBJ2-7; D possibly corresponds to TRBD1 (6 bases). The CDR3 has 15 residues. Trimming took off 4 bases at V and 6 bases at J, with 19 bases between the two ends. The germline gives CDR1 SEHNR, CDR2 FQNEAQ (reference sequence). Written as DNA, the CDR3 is TGTGCCAGCAGCTCGTCTTATACAGGGTTGGGCGAGCAGTACTTC. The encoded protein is CASSSSYTGLGEQYF.

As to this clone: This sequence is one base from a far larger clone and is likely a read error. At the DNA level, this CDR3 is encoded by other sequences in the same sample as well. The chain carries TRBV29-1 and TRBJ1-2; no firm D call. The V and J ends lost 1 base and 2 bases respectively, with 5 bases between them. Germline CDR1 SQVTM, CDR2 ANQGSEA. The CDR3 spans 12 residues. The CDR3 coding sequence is TGCAGCGTTGAAGGCAGCAACTATGGCTACACCTTC. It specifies CSVEGSNYGYTF.

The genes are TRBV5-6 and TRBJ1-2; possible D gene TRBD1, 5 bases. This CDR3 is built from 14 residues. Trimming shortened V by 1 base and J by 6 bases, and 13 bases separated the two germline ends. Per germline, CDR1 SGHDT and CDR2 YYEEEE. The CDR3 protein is CASSLSRAIDGYTF. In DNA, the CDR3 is TGTGCCAGCAGCTTGTCCAGGGCCATTGATGGCTACACCTTC. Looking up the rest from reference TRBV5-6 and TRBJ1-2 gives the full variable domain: DAGVTQSPTHLIKTRGQQVTLRCSPKSGHDTVSWYQQALGQGPQFIFQYYEEEERQRGNFPDRFSGHQFPNYSSELNVNALLLGDSALYLCASSLSRAIDGYTFGSGTRLTVV.

The CDR3 DNA is TGTGCCAGCAGCCCCCGGTGGGGGTACTCCTACGAGCAGTACTTC. Its translation: CASSPRWGYSYEQYF. The gene calls are TRBV7-9 and TRBJ2-7, with D perhaps assigned TRBD1 or TRBD2 (5 bases each). The CDR3 runs to 15 residues. V was trimmed by 5 bases and J by 0 bases, leaving 14 bases between them. CDR1 is SEHNR and CDR2 is FQNEAQ in the germline V gene (reference sequence).

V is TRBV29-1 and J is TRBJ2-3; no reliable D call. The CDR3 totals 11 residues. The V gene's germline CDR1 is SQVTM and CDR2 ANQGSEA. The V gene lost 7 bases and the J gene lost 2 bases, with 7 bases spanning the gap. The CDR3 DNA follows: TGCAGCGCAGTACTCACAGATACGCAGTATTTT. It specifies CSAVLTDTQYF.

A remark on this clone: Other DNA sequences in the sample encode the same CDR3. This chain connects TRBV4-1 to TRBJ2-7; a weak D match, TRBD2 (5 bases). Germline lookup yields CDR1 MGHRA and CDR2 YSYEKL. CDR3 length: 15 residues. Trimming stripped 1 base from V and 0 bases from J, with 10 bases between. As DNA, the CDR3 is TGCGCCAGCAGCCAAGTCTCTGGGAGCTCCTACGAGCAGTACTTC. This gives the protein CASSQVSGSSYEQYF.